One and the same sample provided the 31 T cell receptor beta chains below, sequenced in a study of spatial heterogeneity in lung cancer (dated by TCRdb to about 2019). The sample's time point label, in plain terms: blood at routine non-recurrence follow-up after resection. The library relied on 5' RACE. Instrument on record: NextSeq 500. TCRdb applied fastp at Q25 and MiXCR to the public reads, then kept only in-frame beta chains. Each CDR3 protein appears once, grouped with its most common genes and DNA. A total of about 94,000 distinct CDR3 sequences appear in this sample, roughly 19% of them only once. In total, the top ten clones hold just over 20% of the sample. Sequenced here: PBMCs, sampled at follow-up. Receptors were obtained from a male donor with early-stage non-small cell lung cancer.

The V and J genes are TRBV20-1 and TRBJ2-1; the match to TRBD2 covers 9 bases. This CDR3 is 18 amino acids long. V lost 6 bases and J lost 1; bases outside the gene matches: 16. CDR1 is DFQATT, CDR2 SNEGSKA, per germline (reference sequence). The CDR3 DNA is TGCAGTGCCATACAAAAGTTTCGCACTAGCGGGTCCTACAATGAGCAGTTCTTC. It encodes CSAIQKFRTSGSYNEQFF.

The V call is TRBV3-1, the J call TRBJ2-3; 12 bases are shared with TRBD2. The CDR3 has 18 amino acids. Germline V gene sequence: CDR1 LGHDT, CDR2 YNNKEL (reference sequence). After removal of 2 bases from V and 3 bases from J, the junction contained 9 bases not matched to a gene. This CDR3 is CASSQSTSTSGRTDTQYF. For the CDR3, the DNA is TGTGCCAGCAGCCAATCTACCTCGACTAGCGGGAGAACAGATACGCAGTATTTT.

The V and J genes are TRBV14 and TRBJ2-3; D is tentatively TRBD1 or TRBD2 (5 bases each). Germline CDR1 and CDR2: SGHDN and FVKESK. The V gene lost 0 bases and the J gene lost 3 bases, with 10 bases spanning the gap. CDR3 length: 15 residues. The CDR3 region is CASSQDTGRTDTQYF. In DNA, the CDR3 is TGTGCCAGCAGCCAAGATACGGGACGGACAGATACGCAGTATTTT.

This clonotype was seen a few times. The rearrangement uses TRBV20-1 and TRBJ1-5; perhaps TRBD1 as D (5 bases). CDR3 size: 16 residues. V lost 0 bases to trimming and J lost 0 bases, with 12 bases between them. The germline gives CDR1 DFQATT, CDR2 SNEGSKA (reference sequence). The CDR3 sequence: CSARDPRDYSNQPQHF. For the CDR3, the DNA is TGCAGTGCTAGAGATCCCCGGGACTATAGCAATCAGCCCCAGCATTTT.

The chain employs TRBV5-5 and TRBJ2-2; a possible D gene is TRBD2 (5 bases). This CDR3 is 17 amino acids long. The ends were cut back, 3 bases at V and 0 bases at J, with 15 bases in the middle. CDR1 is SGHKS and CDR2 is YYEKEE in the germline V gene (reference sequence). The CDR3 is CASSSRVGLANTGELFF. CDR3 DNA sequence: TGTGCCAGCAGCTCCCGCGTAGGACTCGCGAACACCGGGGAGCTGTTTTTT.

The chain carries TRBV7-2 and TRBJ2-1; D tentatively fits TRBD1 or TRBD2 (6 bases each). The germline V gene encodes CDR1 SGHTA and CDR2 FQGNSA. CDR3 size: 18 residues. V lost 0 bases to trimming and J lost 7 bases, with 22 bases between them. CDR3 amino acids: CASSLAAVAGGTGNEQFF. The CDR3 DNA reads TGTGCCAGCAGCTTAGCGGCAGTTGCCGGGGGAACAGGGAATGAGCAGTTCTTC.

The rearrangement links TRBV7-9 to TRBJ1-1; 8 positions match TRBD1. Losses at the gene ends were 4 bases for V and 4 bases for J; bases not matched to a gene: 5. Germline loops: CDR1 SEHNR, CDR2 FQNEAQ (reference sequence). CDR3 size: 14 residues. CDR3 residues: CASSSQGASTEAFF. The CDR3 DNA is TGTGCCAGCAGCTCCCAGGGGGCGAGCACTGAAGCTTTCTTT.

This clonotype was observed a handful of times. This sequence joins TRBV7-2 and TRBJ2-2; no definite D call. The V and J ends lost 5 bases and 5 bases respectively, with 18 bases between them. Per the germline V gene, CDR1 is SGHTA and CDR2 is FQGNSA. The CDR3 has 16 amino acids. CDR3 protein: CASSIKTPTGTGELFF. The CDR3 nucleotides read TGTGCCAGCAGCATCAAGACCCCCACGGGTACCGGGGAGCTGTTTTTT. Together with reference TRBV7-2 and TRBJ2-2, the CDR3 gives the full variable domain: GAGVSQSPSNKVTEKGKDVELRCDPISGHTALYWYRQSLGQGLEFLIYFQGNSAPDKSGLPSDRFSAERTGGSVSTLTIQRTQQEDSAVYLCASSIKTPTGTGELFFGEGSRLTVL.

This clonotype was detected only a few times. The rearrangement links TRBV27 to TRBJ2-5; 15 nucleotides line up with TRBD2. The V and J ends lost 6 bases and 1 base, in that order; junction bases with no gene match: 3. The germline gives CDR1 MNHEY, CDR2 SMNVEV (reference sequence). The CDR3 is 16 residues long. CDR3 sequence (DNA): TGTGCCAGCAGGGGACTAGCGGGGGGAATCCAAGAGACCCAGTACTTC. Its protein is CASRGLAGGIQETQYF.

The chain has TRBV6-2 or TRBV6-3 and TRBJ2-5, with 8 nucleotides matching TRBD1. Germline CDR1 and CDR2: MNHEY and SVGEGT. Unmatched junction bases numbered 10, after V lost 6 bases and J lost 7 bases. This CDR3 spans 14 amino acids. CDR3 residues: CASRGTGGMWTQYF. CDR3 nucleotides: TGTGCCAGCAGAGGGACAGGAGGCATGTGGACCCAGTACTTC.

The chain employs TRBV5-6 and TRBJ2-2, with TRBD1 identical over 12 bases. Losses at the gene ends were 3 bases for V and 5 bases for J; bases not matched to a gene: 14. In germline, CDR1 is SGHDT, CDR2 YYEEEE. The CDR3 extends over 19 amino acids. The DNA of the CDR3 is TGTGCCAGCAGCTCCTTGGCCGGGACAGGGGGCCGAGAAACCGGGGAGCTGTTTTTT. Protein sequence: CASSSLAGTGGRETGELFF.

This clonotype was detected a few times. V gene TRBV20-1 combines with J gene TRBJ1-6; D not certain. The CDR3 is 12 amino acids. The germline gives CDR1 DFQATT, CDR2 SNEGSKA (reference sequence). V gave up 4 bases and J gave up 6 bases, with 7 bases separating them. The CDR3 loop reads CSAKRPNSPLHF. The CDR3 region has the DNA TGCAGTGCTAAACGGCCTAATTCACCCCTCCACTTT.

The chain couples TRBV18 to TRBJ2-6; 9 nucleotides agree with TRBD1. V lost 2 bases, J lost 1 base, and 6 bases stayed unmatched. This CDR3 has 18 residues. Per germline, CDR1 KGHSH and CDR2 LQKENI. This CDR3 is CASSPGQGIESGANVLTF. The CDR3 nucleotides are TGTGCCAGCTCACCAGGACAGGGGATCGAATCTGGGGCCAACGTCCTGACTTTC. Using reference TRBV18 and TRBJ2-6 for the parts outside the CDR3, the full variable domain is NAGVMQNPRHLVRRRGQEARLRCSPMKGHSHVYWYRQLPEEGLKFMVYLQKENIIDESGMPKERFSAEFPKEGPSILRIQQVVRGDSAAYFCASSPGQGIESGANVLTFGAGSRLTVL.

The chain recombines TRBV2 with TRBJ1-6; no clear D gene. V lost 2 bases, J lost 7 bases, and 12 bases lay in between. CDR1 and CDR2 (germline): SNHLY, FYNNEI. The CDR3 is made up of 15 amino acids. CDR3 region: CASSETALGNSPLHF. Here the CDR3 DNA reads TGTGCCAGCAGTGAAACCGCCCTGGGGAATTCACCCCTCCACTTT.

This clonotype was counted a few times. This rearrangement joins TRBV20-1 to TRBJ2-1; 7 bases fit TRBD1. This CDR3 has 14 residues. V shed 4 bases and J 4 bases; nucleotides not matched to a gene: 7. CDR1 and CDR2 (germline): DFQATT, SNEGSKA (reference sequence). As DNA, the CDR3 is TGCAGTGCTAATCTGAACAGGGGTTACAATGAGCAGTTCTTC. Encoded protein: CSANLNRGYNEQFF.

In DNA form, the CDR3 reads TGCAGTGCTAGAGGGACAGGGGACGAACCCCTCCACTTT. It is translated as CSARGTGDEPLHF. The V gene is TRBV20-1, the J gene TRBJ1-6, with 9 bases identical to TRBD1. This CDR3 has 13 amino acids. With 1 base clipped from V and 12 bases from J, the junction kept 4 bases outside the gene matches. Germline CDR1 reads DFQATT; CDR2 reads SNEGSKA (reference sequence).

The chain uses TRBV20-1 and TRBJ1-3, with D unclear. Germline values: CDR1 DFQATT, CDR2 SNEGSKA (reference sequence). The CDR3 covers 14 residues. Trimming took 3 bases from V and 2 from J, leaving 11 bases between them. CDR3 protein: CSASQLVTGNTIYF. The CDR3 nucleotides are TGCAGTGCTAGCCAGTTGGTTACTGGAAACACCATATATTTT.

In the case of this clonotype: At one end, the junction sequence differs from germline, possibly due to a read error. J is TRBJ1-5 and V is TRBV6-5; D may be TRBD1 (5 bases). Per the germline V gene, CDR1 is MNHEY and CDR2 is SVGAGI. This CDR3 has 16 residues. In DNA form, the CDR3 reads TGCCGAGGGGATACGAAGAAGCGGGATAGCAATCAGCCCCAGCATTTT. This sequence encodes CRGDTKKRDSNQPQHF.

The chain links TRBV30 to TRBJ2-5, with TRBD2 identical over 8 bases. Losses at the gene ends were 4 bases for V and 5 bases for J; bases not matched to a gene: 3. This CDR3 comprises 12 residues. In germline, CDR1 is GTSNPN, CDR2 SVGIG (reference sequence). CDR3 in amino acids: CAWTAGGETQYF. The CDR3 coding sequence is TGTGCCTGGACGGCGGGAGGTGAGACCCAGTACTTC.

This clonotype was seen more than once but under ten times. The chain links TRBV20-1 to TRBJ2-3; 11 nucleotides align to TRBD2. Germline V gene sequence: CDR1 DFQATT, CDR2 SNEGSKA (reference sequence). The CDR3 sequence is 15 residues long. After removal of 3 bases from V and 4 bases from J, the junction contained 6 bases not matched to a gene. This chain's CDR3 is CSASSSTSGADTQYF. DNA of the CDR3: TGCAGTGCTAGCTCGTCGACTAGCGGGGCAGATACGCAGTATTTT.

This clonotype appeared many times. The chain uses TRBV12-3 or TRBV12-4 and TRBJ2-4, with TRBD2 as a possible D gene (5 bases). Trimming left V 10 bases short and J 9 bases short, with 19 bases between. CDR3 length equals 13 residues. CDR3 loop: CATIWAPRGIQYF. Written as DNA, the CDR3 is TGTGCCACCATCTGGGCCCCCCGGGGCATTCAGTACTTC.

This clonotype was counted many times. The chain recombines TRBV2 with TRBJ2-7, with D perhaps TRBD1 or TRBD2 (5 bases each). Germline loops: CDR1 SNHLY, CDR2 FYNNEI. This CDR3 has 14 amino acids. V dropped 5 bases and J dropped 2 bases, with 13 bases sitting between them. The CDR3 here is CASSTGTEAYEQYV. In DNA form, the CDR3 reads TGTGCCAGCAGTACTGGGACGGAGGCCTACGAGCAGTACGTC.

The chain joins TRBV3-2 to TRBJ2-7; the table assigns TRBD2, which was not confirmed against the DNA. TRBV3-2 constitutes a pseudogene. The CDR3 length is 14 residues. The CDR3 nucleotides read TGTGCCAGCAGCCCGGGGCCCAAACGCCACGAGCAGTACGTC. Translation: CASSPGPKRHEQYV.

The CDR3 here is CAISGGVWQGDNQPQHF. DNA of the CDR3: TGTGCCATCAGTGGAGGAGTCTGGCAGGGGGACAATCAGCCCCAGCATTTT. The V and J genes are TRBV10-3 and TRBJ1-5, with TRBD1 matching over 7 bases. J gave up 3 bases and V 4 bases, and 12 bases lay outside the gene matches. Germline lookup yields CDR1 ENHRY and CDR2 SYGVKD. This CDR3 is 17 amino acids long.

Comment on this clonotype: This may be a read error, as it is one base from a much larger clone. The genes are TRBV6-6 and TRBJ2-4, with D perhaps matching TRBD1 (6 bases). The CDR3 totals 18 residues. Trimming removed 6 bases at V and 1 base at J, with 22 bases between. The germline gives CDR1 MNHNY, CDR2 SVGAGI (reference sequence). The CDR3: CASRARVQGDFAKNIQYF. The CDR3 DNA follows: TGTGCCAGCAGAGCGCGGGTACAGGGAGACTTTGCCAAAAACATTCAGTACTTC.

The genes are TRBV20-1 and TRBJ2-4, with TRBD1 as a possible D gene (6 bases). Trimming pared 6 bases from V and 1 base from J, leaving 13 bases between. The length of the CDR3 is 14 residues. Germline values: CDR1 DFQATT, CDR2 SNEGSKA (reference sequence). The CDR3 loop is CSASYREAKNIQYF. The CDR3 nucleotides are TGCAGTGCGAGCTACAGGGAGGCCAAAAACATTCAGTACTTC.

The V gene is TRBV14, the J gene TRBJ2-6; the match to TRBD1 covers 7 bases. The germline V gene has CDR1 SGHDN and CDR2 FVKESK. CDR3 length: 16 amino acids. V lost 2 bases and J lost 1; bases outside the gene matches: 2. The CDR3 DNA reads TGTGCCAGCAGCCAACTACAGGGGTCTGGGGCCAACGTCCTGACTTTC. Its translation is CASSQLQGSGANVLTF.

This clonotype was detected a few times. V and J are TRBV7-2 and TRBJ2-1, with 12 bases fitting TRBD2. In germline, CDR1 is SGHTA, CDR2 FQGNSA. J lost 5 bases, V lost 4 bases, and 6 bases had no gene match. CDR3 size: 16 residues. The CDR3 DNA sequence: TGTGCCAGCAGCTCGCAGCTAGCGGGGGGGCACAATGAGCAGTTCTTC. It translates to CASSSQLAGGHNEQFF.

In its sample, this clonotype was seen many times. V and J are TRBV12-3 or TRBV12-4 and TRBJ2-7; 9 bases line up with TRBD1. V trimming: 5 bases; J trimming: 0 bases; junction bases outside the gene matches: 2. CDR3 length: 14 residues. The CDR3 spells CASSPGQGSYEQYF. The CDR3 DNA sequence: TGTGCCAGCAGTCCGGGACAGGGCTCCTACGAGCAGTACTTC.

V gene TRBV5-1 combines with J gene TRBJ2-3, with TRBD2 matching 7 bases. V trimming: 0 bases; J trimming: 1 base; junction bases outside the gene matches: 5. Per the germline V gene, CDR1 is SGHRS and CDR2 is YFSETQ. The CDR3 totals 16 residues. CDR3 sequence: CASSLGGLRRTDTQYF. DNA for the CDR3: TGCGCCAGCAGCTTGGGGGGACTACGACGCACAGATACGCAGTATTTT.

This chain connects TRBV12-3 or TRBV12-4 to TRBJ1-2, with D unresolved. The CDR3 covers 13 residues. Deletions cut 5 bases from V and 7 bases from J, with 14 bases between. Here the CDR3 DNA reads TGTGCCAGCAGTCCTAGGGTATTGGGTGGCTACACCTTC. Its translation: CASSPRVLGGYTF.